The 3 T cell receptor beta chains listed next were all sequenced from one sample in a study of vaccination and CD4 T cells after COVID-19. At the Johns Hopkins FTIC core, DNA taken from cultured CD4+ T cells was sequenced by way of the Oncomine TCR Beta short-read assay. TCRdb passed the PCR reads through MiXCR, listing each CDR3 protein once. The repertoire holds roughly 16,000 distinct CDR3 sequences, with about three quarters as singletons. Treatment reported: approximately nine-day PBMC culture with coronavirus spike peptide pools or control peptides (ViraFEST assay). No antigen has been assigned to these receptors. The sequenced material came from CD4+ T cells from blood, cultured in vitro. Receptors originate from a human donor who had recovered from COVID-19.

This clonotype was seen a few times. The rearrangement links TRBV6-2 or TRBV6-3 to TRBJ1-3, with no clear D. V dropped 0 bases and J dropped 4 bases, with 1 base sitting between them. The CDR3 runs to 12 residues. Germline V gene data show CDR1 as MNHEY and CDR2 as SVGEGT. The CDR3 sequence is CASSYSGNTIYF. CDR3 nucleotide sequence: TGTGCCAGCAGTTACTCCGGAAACACCATATATTTT.

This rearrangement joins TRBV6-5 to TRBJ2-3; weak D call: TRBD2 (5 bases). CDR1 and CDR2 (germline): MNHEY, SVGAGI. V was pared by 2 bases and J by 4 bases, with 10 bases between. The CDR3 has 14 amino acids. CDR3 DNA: TGTGCCAGCAGTTACCGCACAGCGGCAGATACGCAGTATTTT. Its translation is CASSYRTAADTQYF.

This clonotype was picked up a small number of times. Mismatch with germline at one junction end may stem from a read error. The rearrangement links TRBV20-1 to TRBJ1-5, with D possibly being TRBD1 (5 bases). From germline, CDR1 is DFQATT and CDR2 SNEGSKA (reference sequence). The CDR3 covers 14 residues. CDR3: CSARDSNSNQPQHF. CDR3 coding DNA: TGCAGTGCGAGAGACAGTAATAGCAATCAGCCCCAGCATTTT.